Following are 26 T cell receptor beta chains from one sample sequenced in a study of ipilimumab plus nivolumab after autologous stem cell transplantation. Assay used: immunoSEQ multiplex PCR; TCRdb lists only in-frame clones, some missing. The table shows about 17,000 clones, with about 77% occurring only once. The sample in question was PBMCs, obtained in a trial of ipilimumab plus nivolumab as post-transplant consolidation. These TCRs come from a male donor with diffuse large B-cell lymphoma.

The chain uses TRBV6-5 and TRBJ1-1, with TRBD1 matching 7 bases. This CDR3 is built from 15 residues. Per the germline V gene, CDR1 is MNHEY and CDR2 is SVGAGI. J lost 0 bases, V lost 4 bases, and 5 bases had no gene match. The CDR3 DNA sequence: TGTGCCAGCAGTTTACAGGGGTCTGTGAACACTGAAGCTTTCTTT. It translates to CASSLQGSVNTEAFF.

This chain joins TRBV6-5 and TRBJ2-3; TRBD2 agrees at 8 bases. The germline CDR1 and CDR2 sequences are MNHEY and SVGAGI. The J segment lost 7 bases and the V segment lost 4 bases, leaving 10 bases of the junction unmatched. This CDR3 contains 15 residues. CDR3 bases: TGTGCCAGCAGTTCTGGGACTAGAGGCCCGTATACGCAGTATTTT. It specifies CASSSGTRGPYTQYF.

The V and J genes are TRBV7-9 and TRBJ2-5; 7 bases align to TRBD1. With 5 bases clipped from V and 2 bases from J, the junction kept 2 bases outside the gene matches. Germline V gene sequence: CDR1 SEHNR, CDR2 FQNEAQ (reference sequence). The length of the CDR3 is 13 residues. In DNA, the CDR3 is TGTGCCAGCAGCGGGACAGTACAAGAGACCCAGTACTTC. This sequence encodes CASSGTVQETQYF.

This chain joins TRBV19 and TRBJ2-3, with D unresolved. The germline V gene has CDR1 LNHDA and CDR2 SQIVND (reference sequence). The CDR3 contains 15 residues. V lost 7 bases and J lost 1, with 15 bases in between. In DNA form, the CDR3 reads TGTGCCAGTACCTCGGGTCCGATCGGCACAGATACGCAGTATTTT. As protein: CASTSGPIGTDTQYF.

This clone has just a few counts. The CDR3 is CASSLWGSDNQPQHF. The CDR3 DNA reads as TGTGCCAGCAGCTTGTGGGGTTCAGACAATCAGCCCCAGCATTTT. V is TRBV5-8 and J is TRBJ1-5, with no clear D. This CDR3 is 15 amino acids long. V shed 1 base and J shed 3 bases, with 11 bases lying between them. CDR1 and CDR2 from the germline V gene are SGHTS and YDEGEE. The entire variable domain, with the rest obtained from reference TRBV5-8 and TRBJ1-5, is as follows: EAGVTQSPTHLIKTRGQQATLRCSPISGHTSVYWYQQALGLGLQFLLWYDEGEERNRGNFPPRFSGRQFPNYSSELNVNALELEDSALYLCASSLWGSDNQPQHFGDGTRLSIL.

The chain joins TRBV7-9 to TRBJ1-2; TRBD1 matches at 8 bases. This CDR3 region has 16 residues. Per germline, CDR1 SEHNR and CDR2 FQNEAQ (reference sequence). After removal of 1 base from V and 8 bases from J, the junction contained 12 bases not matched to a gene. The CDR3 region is CASSLGVGQGAGGYTF. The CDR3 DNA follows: TGTGCCAGCAGCTTAGGGGTGGGGCAGGGGGCTGGCGGCTACACCTTC.

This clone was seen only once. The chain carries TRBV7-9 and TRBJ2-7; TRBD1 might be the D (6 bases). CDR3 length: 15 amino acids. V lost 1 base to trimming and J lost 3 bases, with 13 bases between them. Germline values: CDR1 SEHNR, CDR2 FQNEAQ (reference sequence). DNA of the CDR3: TGTGCCAGCAGCTTAGGTGCCAGGGGTGGCTACGAGCAGTACTTC. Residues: CASSLGARGGYEQYF.

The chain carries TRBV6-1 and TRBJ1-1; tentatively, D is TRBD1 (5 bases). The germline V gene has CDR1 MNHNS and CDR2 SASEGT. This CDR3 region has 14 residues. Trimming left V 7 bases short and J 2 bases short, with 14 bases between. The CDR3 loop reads CASNSYGGNTEAFF. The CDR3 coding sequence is TGTGCCAGCAATTCCTATGGGGGTAACACTGAAGCTTTCTTT.

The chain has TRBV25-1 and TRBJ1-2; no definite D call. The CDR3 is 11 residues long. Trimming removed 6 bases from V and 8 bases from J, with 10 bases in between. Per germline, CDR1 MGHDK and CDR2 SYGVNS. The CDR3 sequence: CASREDAGYTF. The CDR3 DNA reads TGTGCCAGCAGGGAGGACGCCGGCTACACCTTC.

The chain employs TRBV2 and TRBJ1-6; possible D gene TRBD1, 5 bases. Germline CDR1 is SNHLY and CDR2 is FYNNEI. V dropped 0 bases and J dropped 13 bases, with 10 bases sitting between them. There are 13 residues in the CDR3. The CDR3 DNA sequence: TGTGCCAGCAGTGAAGCGCTTCAGGGCCCCCTCCACTTT. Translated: CASSEALQGPLHF.

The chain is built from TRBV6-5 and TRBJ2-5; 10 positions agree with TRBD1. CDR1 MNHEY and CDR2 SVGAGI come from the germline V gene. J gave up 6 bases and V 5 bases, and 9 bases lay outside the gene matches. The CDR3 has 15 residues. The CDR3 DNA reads TGTGCCAGCAGTAACGCCGGGACAGGGGCGAAGACCCAGTACTTC. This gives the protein CASSNAGTGAKTQYF.

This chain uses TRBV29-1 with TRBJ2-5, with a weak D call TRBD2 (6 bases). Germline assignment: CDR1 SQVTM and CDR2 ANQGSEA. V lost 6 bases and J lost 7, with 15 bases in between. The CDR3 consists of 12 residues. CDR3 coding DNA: TGCAGCGTGCGGGACCAGCCAGGGACCCAGTACTTC. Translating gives CSVRDQPGTQYF.

Here the CDR3 DNA reads TGTGCCAGCTCAGAAGGGTTGGATGAAAAACTGTTTTTT. The encoded protein is CASSEGLDEKLFF. The chain recombines TRBV18 with TRBJ1-4, with D unresolved. With 5 bases removed from V and 6 bases from J, the gap between germline ends came to 10 bases. The germline V gene encodes CDR1 KGHSH and CDR2 LQKENI. This CDR3 is 13 amino acids long.

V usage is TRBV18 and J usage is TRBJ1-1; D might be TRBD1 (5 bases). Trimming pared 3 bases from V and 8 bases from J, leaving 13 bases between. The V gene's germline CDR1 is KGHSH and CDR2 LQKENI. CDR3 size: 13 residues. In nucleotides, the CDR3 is TGTGCCAGCTCACCGGGGGGTGAGTGGGAAGCTTTCTTT. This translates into CASSPGGEWEAFF.

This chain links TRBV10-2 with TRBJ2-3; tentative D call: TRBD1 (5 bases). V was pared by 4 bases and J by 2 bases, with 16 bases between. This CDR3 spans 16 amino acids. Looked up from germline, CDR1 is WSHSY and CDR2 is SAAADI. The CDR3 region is CASSVADTTLTDTQYF. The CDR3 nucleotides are TGCGCCAGCAGTGTTGCGGACACCACTCTCACAGATACGCAGTATTTT.

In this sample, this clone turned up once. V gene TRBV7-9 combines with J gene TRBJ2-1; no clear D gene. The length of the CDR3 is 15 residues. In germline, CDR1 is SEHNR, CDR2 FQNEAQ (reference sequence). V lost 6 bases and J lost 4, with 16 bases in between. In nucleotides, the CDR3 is TGTGCCAGCAGTCCTATCATGACTGGATACAATGAGCAGTTCTTC. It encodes CASSPIMTGYNEQFF.

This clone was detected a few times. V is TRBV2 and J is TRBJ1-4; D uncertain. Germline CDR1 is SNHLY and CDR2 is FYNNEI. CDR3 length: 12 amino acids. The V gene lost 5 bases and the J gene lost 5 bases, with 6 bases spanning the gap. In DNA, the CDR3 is TGTGCCAGCAGTCAACAGAATGAAAAACTGTTTTTT. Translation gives CASSQQNEKLFF. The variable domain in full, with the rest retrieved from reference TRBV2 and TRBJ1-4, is EPEVTQTPSHQVTQMGQEVILRCVPISNHLYFYWYRQILGQKVEFLVSFYNNEISEKSEIFDDQFSVERPDGSNFTLKIRSTKLEDSAMYFCASSQQNEKLFFGSGTQLSVL.

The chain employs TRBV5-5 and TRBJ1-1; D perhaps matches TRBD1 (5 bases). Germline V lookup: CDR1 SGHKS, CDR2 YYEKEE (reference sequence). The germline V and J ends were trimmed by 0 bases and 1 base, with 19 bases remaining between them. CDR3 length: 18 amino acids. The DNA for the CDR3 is TGTGCCAGCAGCTTGGCGTGGTCAGTGGGGCAGGCGAACACTGAAGCTTTCTTT. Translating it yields CASSLAWSVGQANTEAFF.

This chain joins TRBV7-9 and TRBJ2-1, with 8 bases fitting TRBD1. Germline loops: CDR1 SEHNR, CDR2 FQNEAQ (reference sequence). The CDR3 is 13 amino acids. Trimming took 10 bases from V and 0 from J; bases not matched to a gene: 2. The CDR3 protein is CATDRGSYNEQFF. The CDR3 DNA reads TGTGCCACCGACAGGGGCTCCTACAATGAGCAGTTCTTC.

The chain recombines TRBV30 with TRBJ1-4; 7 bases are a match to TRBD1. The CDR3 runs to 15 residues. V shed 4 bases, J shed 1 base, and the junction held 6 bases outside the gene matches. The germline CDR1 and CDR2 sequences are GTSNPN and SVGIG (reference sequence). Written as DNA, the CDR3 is TGTGCCTGGAATAGACAGGGAGGAACTAATGAAAAACTGTTTTTT. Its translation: CAWNRQGGTNEKLFF.

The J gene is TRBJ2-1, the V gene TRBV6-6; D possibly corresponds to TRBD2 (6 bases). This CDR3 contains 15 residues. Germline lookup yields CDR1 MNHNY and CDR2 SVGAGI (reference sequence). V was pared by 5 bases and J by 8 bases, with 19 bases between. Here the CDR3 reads CASSGLRGGGDEQFF. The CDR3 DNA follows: TGTGCCAGCAGTGGGCTGCGGGGTGGAGGGGATGAGCAGTTCTTC.

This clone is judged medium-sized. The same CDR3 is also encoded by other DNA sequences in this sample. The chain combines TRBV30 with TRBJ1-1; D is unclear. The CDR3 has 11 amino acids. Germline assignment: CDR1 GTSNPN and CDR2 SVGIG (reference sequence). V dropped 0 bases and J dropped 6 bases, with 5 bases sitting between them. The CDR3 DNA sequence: TGTGCCTGGAGTGTCCTGGCTGAAGCTTTCTTT. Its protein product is CAWSVLAEAFF.

The CDR3 region is CASSEAGPGQGDHQPQHF. CDR3 in DNA: TGTGCCAGCAGTGAAGCCGGACCGGGACAGGGGGACCATCAGCCCCAGCATTTT. This sequence joins TRBV6-1 and TRBJ1-5, with 11 positions matching TRBD1. The germline CDR1 and CDR2 sequences are MNHNS and SASEGT. V shed 0 bases and J 5 bases; nucleotides not matched to a gene: 9. There are 18 residues in the CDR3.

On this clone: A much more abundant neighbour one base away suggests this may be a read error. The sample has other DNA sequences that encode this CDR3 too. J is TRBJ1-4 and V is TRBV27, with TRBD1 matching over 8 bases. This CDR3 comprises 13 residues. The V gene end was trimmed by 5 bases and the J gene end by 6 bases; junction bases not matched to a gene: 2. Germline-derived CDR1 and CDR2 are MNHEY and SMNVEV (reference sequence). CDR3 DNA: TGTGCCAGCAGTACAGGGGGGGATGAAAAACTGTTTTTT. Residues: CASSTGGDEKLFF.

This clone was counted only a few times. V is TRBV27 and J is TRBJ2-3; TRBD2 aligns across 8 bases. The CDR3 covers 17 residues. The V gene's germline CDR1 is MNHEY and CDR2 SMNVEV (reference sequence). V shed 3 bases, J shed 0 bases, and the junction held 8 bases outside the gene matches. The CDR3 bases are TGTGCCAGCAGTTTTATTGGCGGGGGGACTAGCACAGATACGCAGTATTTT. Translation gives CASSFIGGGTSTDTQYF.

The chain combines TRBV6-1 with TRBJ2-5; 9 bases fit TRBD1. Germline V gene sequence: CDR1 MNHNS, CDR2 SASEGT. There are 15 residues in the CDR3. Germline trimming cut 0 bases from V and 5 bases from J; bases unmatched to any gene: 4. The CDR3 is CASSEAGQGRETQYF. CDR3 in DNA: TGTGCCAGCAGTGAAGCAGGACAGGGGAGGGAGACCCAGTACTTC.